A selection of T cell receptor beta chains follows, all from one sample in a study of response to subunit inactivated influenza vaccine. TCRdb redid the calling of the RT-PCR reads with MiXCR, one entry per CDR3 protein. The sample lists around 580,000 distinct CDR3 sequences; 14% were seen once. This specimen was PBMCs from blood, taken 12 days after vaccination. The receptors were sampled from a man between 50 and 59 years old who received an inactivated influenza vaccine. Both conserved end residues are part of each CDR3. D genes are given only for firm matches. Not all rows give a size; the values are once, few, many and, for expanded clones, a class.

abundance,j_gene,d_gene,v_gene,CDR3aa,CDR3nt
many,TRBJ2-3,-,TRBV4-3,CASSPHDPTDTQYF,TGCGCCAGCAGCCCTCACGACCCCACAGATACGCAGTATTTT
-,TRBJ2-1,-,TRBV24-1,CATSEEARVGQFF,TGTGCCACCAGTGAAGAGGCCCGAGTCGGGCAGTTCTTC
few,TRBJ2-7,-,TRBV19,CASSTSRGDEQYF,TGTGCCAGTAGTACTAGCAGGGGAGACGAGCAGTACTTC
-,TRBJ1-2,-,TRBV28,CASSLYGQGRGDYGYTF,TGTGCCAGCAGTTTATACGGCCAGGGGAGGGGGGATTATGGCTACACCTTC
-,TRBJ2-2,TRBD1,TRBV11-2,CASSRTGSNTGELFF,TGTGCCAGCTCAAGGACAGGGTCGAACACCGGGGAGCTGTTTTTT
many,TRBJ2-3,TRBD2,TRBV27,CASSGLAGASNTQYF,TGTGCCAGCAGTGGACTAGCGGGGGCCTCCAATACGCAGTATTTT
many,TRBJ1-2,-,TRBV25-1,CASSYQSYGYTF,TGTGCCAGCAGTTATCAGAGCTATGGCTACACCTTC
few,TRBJ2-2,-,TRBV10-1,CASSAPLSVQDSNTGELFF,TGCGCCAGCAGTGCCCCATTGTCGGTGCAGGATTCAAACACCGGGGAGCTGTTTTTT
few,TRBJ2-1,-,TRBV5-1,CASSPGLLRDEQFF,TGCGCCAGCAGCCCGGGACTCCTCCGCGATGAGCAGTTCTTC
many,TRBJ2-7,TRBD2,TRBV5-1,CASSLVSGSYEQYF,TGTGCCAGCAGCTTAGTTAGCGGGAGTTACGAGCAGTACTTC